A selection of T cell receptor beta chains follows, all from one sample in a study of blood T cell repertoires in COVID-19. The table came from immunoSEQ multiplex PCR; TCRdb's copy has only in-frame clones and leaves some out. The data show under 150,000 clones, around 80% seen once. Sample: peripheral blood. Receptors were obtained from a woman aged 50 to 60 with acute or convalescent COVID-19. The CDR3 runs from the conserved cysteine through the conserved F or W. A D gene is named only where the DNA matches it firmly. Size tells how often a clone was seen (once, few, many) or the class of an expanded clone, and some rows leave it out.

j_call | d_call | v_call | clone_size | cdr3_aa | cdr3_nt
TRBJ1-4 | TRBD1 | TRBV3-1/TRBV3-2 | many | CASSQRTGLNEKLFF | TGTGCCAGCAGCCAAAGGACAGGACTAAATGAAAAACTGTTTTTT
TRBJ2-1 | TRBD2 | TRBV11-3 | . | CASSLGKTSGGAAYNEQFF | TGTGCCAGCAGCCTAGGAAAGACTAGCGGGGGAGCCGCCTACAATGAGCAGTTCTTC
TRBJ2-5 | TRBD2 | TRBV19 | . | CASSIEAGVETQYF | TGTGCCAGTAGTATCGAGGCGGGGGTAGAGACCCAGTACTTC
TRBJ2-3 | TRBD2 | TRBV7-9 | . | CASSVSRGGDTQYF | TGTGCCAGCAGCGTGTCGCGGGGGGGAGATACGCAGTATTTT
TRBJ1-1 | . | TRBV7-2 | . | CASTFTGSGEAFF | TGTGCCAGCACCTTCACAGGGTCGGGTGAAGCTTTCTTT
TRBJ1-3 | . | TRBV7-2 | few | CASSSYRDGNTIYF | TGTGCCAGCAGCTCATACAGGGATGGAAACACCATATATTTT
TRBJ2-7 | TRBD2 | TRBV24-1 | . | CATSVRGGAPYEQYF | TGTGCCACCAGTGTCCGCGGGGGGGCCCCCTACGAGCAGTACTTC
TRBJ1-2 | TRBD1 | TRBV19 | once | CATSTGYYGYTF | TGTGCCACCTCGACAGGGTACTATGGCTACACCTTC
TRBJ1-4 | TRBD1 | TRBV7-2 | once | CASSLQGGTNEKLFF | TGTGCCAGCAGCTTACAAGGGGGCACTAATGAAAAACTGTTTTTT
TRBJ1-5 | TRBD1 | TRBV28 | . | CASSGTGKQPQHF | TGTGCCAGCAGTGGGACAGGGAAACAGCCCCAGCATTTT
TRBJ1-4 | . | TRBV12-3/TRBV12-4 | . | CASSKTDREKLFF | TGTGCCAGCAGTAAAACCGACAGGGAAAAACTGTTTTTT
TRBJ1-3 | TRBD1 | TRBV9 | . | CASSEGQALAGNTIYF | TGTGCCAGCAGCGAGGGACAGGCCCTTGCTGGAAACACCATATATTTT
TRBJ1-5 | TRBD1 | TRBV27 | few | CASSPGTGGDQPQHF | TGTGCCAGCAGTCCCGGGACAGGGGGAGATCAGCCCCAGCATTTT
TRBJ2-4 | . | TRBV10-3 | . | CAISSLQWGLAKNIQYF | TGTGCCATCAGTTCGCTTCAGTGGGGGCTAGCCAAAAACATTCAGTACTTC
TRBJ1-1 | . | TRBV3-1/TRBV3-2 | . | CASSQGWGLGTEAFF | TGTGCCAGCAGCCAAGGGTGGGGGCTAGGGACTGAAGCTTTCTTT
TRBJ1-1 | . | TRBV5-6 | . | CASSLEGGAKHGEAFF | TGTGCCAGCAGCTTGGAAGGGGGAGCGAAACATGGTGAAGCTTTCTTT
TRBJ1-4 | TRBD1 | TRBV3-1/TRBV3-2 | few | CASSPRTGADEKLFF | TGTGCCAGCAGCCCTAGGACAGGGGCGGATGAAAAACTGTTTTTT
TRBJ1-5 | . | TRBV5-6 | . | CASSFGVADRPQHF | TGTGCCAGCAGCTTTGGTGTCGCGGATCGGCCCCAGCATTTT
TRBJ2-1 | TRBD1 | TRBV5-1 | . | CASSSGTAHNEQFF | TGCGCCAGCAGCTCCGGGACAGCTCACAATGAGCAGTTCTTC
TRBJ1-1 | . | TRBV7-3 | once | CASSFQGTTEAFF | TGTGCCAGCAGTTTTCAGGGAACGACTGAAGCTTTCTTT
TRBJ1-3 | TRBD1 | TRBV5-6 | . | CASSPGTGVRNTIYF | TGTGCCAGCAGCCCCGGGACAGGGGTAAGAAACACCATATATTTT
TRBJ1-1 | . | TRBV5-4 | . | CASRGGNTEAFF | TGTGCCAGCCGGGGGGGGAACACTGAAGCTTTCTTT
TRBJ1-1 | . | TRBV19 | . | CASTWGRNTEAFF | TGTGCCAGTACATGGGGGCGGAACACTGAAGCTTTCTTT
TRBJ2-1 | TRBD2 | TRBV27 | . | CASTSGGLERAYNEQFF | TGTGCCAGTACTAGCGGGGGGTTAGAGAGGGCCTACAATGAGCAGTTCTTC
TRBJ1-1 | . | TRBV5-1 | . | CASGGSTEAFF | TGCGCCAGCGGCGGTTCGACTGAAGCTTTCTTT
TRBJ1-5 | . | TRBV9 | . | CASSVAGGTDQPQHF | TGTGCCAGCAGCGTAGCTGGAGGGACGGACCAGCCCCAGCATTTT
TRBJ1-5 | . | TRBV4-3 | . | CASSQVTGQGPQHF | TGCGCCAGCAGCCAAGTAACAGGCCAAGGACCCCAGCATTTT
TRBJ2-5 | . | TRBV4-3 | few | CASSQDYRGQETQYF | TGCGCCAGCAGCCAAGATTACCGGGGACAAGAGACCCAGTACTTC
TRBJ1-5 | TRBD1 | TRBV19 | . | CASRPGQGFPSNQPQHF | TGTGCCAGTAGACCGGGACAGGGGTTTCCTAGCAATCAGCCCCAGCATTTT
TRBJ1-4 | . | TRBV27 | . | CASSREGSNEKLFF | TGTGCCAGCAGCCGGGAAGGGTCCAATGAAAAACTGTTTTTT